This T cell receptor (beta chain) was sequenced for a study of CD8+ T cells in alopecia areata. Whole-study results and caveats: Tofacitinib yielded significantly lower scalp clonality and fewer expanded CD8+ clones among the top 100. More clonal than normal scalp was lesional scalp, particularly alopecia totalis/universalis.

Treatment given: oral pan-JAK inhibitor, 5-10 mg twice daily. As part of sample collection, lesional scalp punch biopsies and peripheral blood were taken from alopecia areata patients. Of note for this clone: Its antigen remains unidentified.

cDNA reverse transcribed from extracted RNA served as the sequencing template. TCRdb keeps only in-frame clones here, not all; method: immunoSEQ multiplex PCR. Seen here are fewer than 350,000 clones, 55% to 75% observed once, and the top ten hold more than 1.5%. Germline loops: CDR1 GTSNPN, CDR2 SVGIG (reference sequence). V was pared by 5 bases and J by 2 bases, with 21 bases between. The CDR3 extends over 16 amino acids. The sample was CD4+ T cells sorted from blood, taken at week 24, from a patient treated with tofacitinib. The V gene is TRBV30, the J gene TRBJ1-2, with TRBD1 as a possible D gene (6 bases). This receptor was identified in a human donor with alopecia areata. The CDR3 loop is CAWSRGSSSINYGYTF. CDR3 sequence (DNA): TGTGCCTGGTCCAGGGGAAGCAGTTCTATCAACTATGGCTACACCTTC. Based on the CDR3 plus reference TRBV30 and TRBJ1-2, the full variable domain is SQTIHQWPATLVQPVGSPLSLECTVEGTSNPNLYWYRQAAGRGLQLLFYSVGIGQISSEVPQNLSASRPQDRQFILSSKKLLLSDSGFYLCAWSRGSSSINYGYTFGSGTRLTVV.